One and the same sample provided the 23 T cell receptor beta chains below, sequenced in a study of cytomegalovirus exposure and HLA in healthy donors. Some clones are missing from TCRdb's copy, which holds only in-frame ones; the method was immunoSEQ multiplex PCR. Seen here are about 120,000 clones, roughly 90% observed once, and the top ten hold about 6%. The sample taken for sequencing was PBMCs. The receptor source for this set is a woman between 18 and 30 years old in good health and CMV-seropositive.

The J gene is TRBJ1-3, the V gene TRBV23-1, with 7 bases identical to TRBD1. TRBV23-1 is an open reading frame whose function is uncertain. The CDR3 length is 17 residues. Trimming at V came to 3 bases and at J to 0 bases, leaving 8 bases not matched to a gene. The CDR3 loop is CASSQVLGTDSGNTIYF. CDR3 DNA: TGCGCCAGCAGTCAGGTCCTAGGGACAGACTCTGGAAACACCATATATTTT.

This clone was picked up one time. The gene calls are TRBV5-1 and TRBJ1-5; 7 nucleotides line up with TRBD1. J was trimmed by 6 bases and V by 5 bases; bases with no gene match: 11. The CDR3 totals 15 residues. The germline gives CDR1 SGHRS, CDR2 YFSETQ. The CDR3, as DNA: TGCGCCAGCAGACCTGGGACAGATTGGGCTCAGCCCCAGCATTTT. Protein: CASRPGTDWAQPQHF.

The J gene is TRBJ1-6, the V gene TRBV5-6, with TRBD1 matching over 9 bases. The CDR3 consists of 16 residues. Germline V CDR1 and CDR2: SGHDT, YYEEEE. Losses at the gene ends were 4 bases for V and 3 bases for J; bases not matched to a gene: 5. The CDR3 DNA reads as TGTGCCAGCAGCCTACGGACAGGGGTCTATAATTCACCCCTCCACTTT. It encodes CASSLRTGVYNSPLHF.

The chain combines TRBV5-1 with TRBJ2-3; D is perhaps TRBD2 (6 bases). The ends were cut back, 3 bases at V and 4 bases at J, with 18 bases in the middle. The CDR3 is 16 residues long. CDR1 and CDR2 from the germline V gene are SGHRS and YFSETQ. The CDR3 is CASSSAGRIRSDTQYF. The CDR3 nucleotides read TGCGCCAGCAGCTCCGCAGGGAGGATTAGGTCAGATACGCAGTATTTT.

This chain joins TRBV2 and TRBJ2-7, with 7 bases identical to TRBD2. Germline assignment: CDR1 SNHLY and CDR2 FYNNEI. This CDR3 contains 15 residues. The V and J ends lost 2 bases and 0 bases, in that order; junction bases with no gene match: 4. CDR3 in amino acids: CASSEIAGVSYEQYF. The DNA of the CDR3 is TGTGCCAGCAGTGAAATAGCGGGCGTCTCCTACGAGCAGTACTTC.

The chain couples TRBV7-9 to TRBJ1-3; TRBD1 aligns across 7 bases. The V segment lost 8 bases and the J segment 0 bases; nucleotides outside the gene matches: 7. The germline V gene has CDR1 SEHNR and CDR2 FQNEAQ (reference sequence). This CDR3 contains 15 residues. CDR3 amino acids: CASGLGQSSGNTIYF. The CDR3, as DNA: TGTGCCAGCGGGCTGGGACAGAGCTCTGGAAACACCATATATTTT.

In this sample, this clone turned up a few times. The sample holds other DNA sequences that translate to the same CDR3. The gene calls are TRBV27 and TRBJ1-2, with D maybe TRBD1 (5 bases). Germline V gives CDR1 MNHEY, CDR2 SMNVEV (reference sequence). V was clipped by 2 bases and J by 4 bases, with 8 bases between them. This CDR3 has 13 amino acids. The CDR3 reads CASSLGQGYGYTF. CDR3 in DNA: TGTGCCAGCAGTTTAGGGCAGGGCTATGGCTACACCTTC.

Comments on this clone: The junction differs from germline at one of its ends, possibly a read error. The V call is TRBV2, the J call TRBJ2-1; 7 positions match TRBD1. CDR3 length: 12 residues. Germline lookup yields CDR1 SNHLY and CDR2 FYNNEI. The chain's CDR3 is CASSETDRWFLF. The DNA of the CDR3 is TGTGCCAGCAGTGAAACGGACAGGTGGTTCCTCTTC.

The rearrangement links TRBV29-1 to TRBJ2-7; 11 bases match TRBD1. Germline V gives CDR1 SQVTM, CDR2 ANQGSEA. V trimming: 4 bases; J trimming: 1 base; junction bases outside the gene matches: 3. This CDR3 region has 14 residues. The CDR3 region has the DNA TGCAGCGTTGCAGGGGACAGGGGGTCCTACGAGCAGTACTTC. Translated, it gives CSVAGDRGSYEQYF.

The chain has TRBV2 and TRBJ1-3, with no clear D. This CDR3 comprises 14 residues. Trimming cost V 11 bases and J 4 bases, with 18 bases left between them. Looked up from germline, CDR1 is SNHLY and CDR2 is FYNNEI. The CDR3 sequence: CAGSGDPGGNTIYF. CDR3 in DNA: TGTGCCGGCTCAGGAGACCCGGGAGGAAACACCATATATTTT.

J is TRBJ2-3 and V is TRBV7-3, with 14 bases that match TRBD2. CDR3 length equals 16 residues. With V trimmed by 5 bases and J by 3 bases, 4 bases remained unmatched. Germline CDR1 SGHTA, CDR2 FQGTGA. The CDR3 sequence: CASSPGTSGRTDTQYF. The CDR3 DNA follows: TGTGCCAGCAGCCCCGGGACTAGCGGGAGAACAGATACGCAGTATTTT.

A few counts support this clone. The J gene is TRBJ1-1, the V gene TRBV6-1; TRBD1 agrees at 10 bases. The CDR3 runs to 14 residues. Losses at the gene ends were 7 bases for V and 4 bases for J; bases not matched to a gene: 6. The germline CDR1 and CDR2 sequences are MNHNS and SASEGT. CDR3 residues: CASTTGTGVTEAFF. The DNA for the CDR3 is TGTGCCAGCACAACCGGGACAGGGGTCACTGAAGCTTTCTTT.

V gene TRBV30 combines with J gene TRBJ2-7, with D perhaps matching TRBD1 (7 bases). This CDR3 contains 17 residues. V was trimmed by 3 bases and J by 3 bases, leaving 24 bases between them. The germline V gene encodes CDR1 GTSNPN and CDR2 SVGIG (reference sequence). The CDR3 DNA follows: TGTGCCTGGAGGCAGGGTTGGCAGGGGGGAATTGTCTACGAGCAGTACTTC. As protein: CAWRQGWQGGIVYEQYF.

The genes are TRBV7-8 and TRBJ2-3; 7 bases line up with TRBD1. V shed 5 bases, J shed 2 bases, and the junction held 7 bases outside the gene matches. Per germline, CDR1 SGHVS and CDR2 FQNEAQ. This CDR3 is 15 amino acids long. The CDR3: CASSNRDRHTDTQYF. The CDR3 DNA reads TGTGCCAGCAGCAACCGGGACAGACACACAGATACGCAGTATTTT.

In its sample, this clone was seen once. The rearrangement links TRBV4-1 to TRBJ2-1; 9 bases are shared with TRBD2. CDR3 size: 17 residues. CDR1 is MGHRA and CDR2 is YSYEKL in the germline V gene. After removal of 6 bases from V and 8 bases from J, the junction contained 17 bases not matched to a gene. The CDR3 reads CASRSWGRGGSFDEQFF. CDR3 in DNA: TGCGCCAGCAGGTCCTGGGGGCGGGGGGGTTCTTTCGATGAGCAGTTCTTC.

V is TRBV5-6 and J is TRBJ2-7, with a possible D match to TRBD1 (5 bases). Germline loops: CDR1 SGHDT, CDR2 YYEEEE. CDR3 size: 16 residues. V dropped 0 bases and J dropped 9 bases, with 22 bases sitting between them. CDR3 bases: TGTGCCAGCAGCTTGGGCCAGTCAGGGCTCACGATTGGGCAGTACTTC. Translating it yields CASSLGQSGLTIGQYF.

In this sample, this clone turned up once. The chain carries TRBV7-9 and TRBJ2-1; 7 nucleotides line up with TRBD2. Germline CDR1 and CDR2: SEHNR and FQNEAQ (reference sequence). This CDR3 region has 16 residues. J was trimmed by 2 bases and V by 2 bases; bases with no gene match: 6. Here the CDR3 reads CASSLLAGGAYNEQFF. The CDR3 nucleotides are TGTGCCAGCAGCTTATTAGCGGGCGGGGCCTACAATGAGCAGTTCTTC.

This clone appeared once. The chain links TRBV6-1 to TRBJ1-5; D not certain. CDR3 length: 13 amino acids. V dropped 7 bases and J dropped 5 bases, with 12 bases sitting between them. In germline, CDR1 is MNHNS, CDR2 SASEGT. CDR3 DNA sequence: TGTGCCAGCAACCCGGGAAGGTATCAGCCCCAGCATTTT. It yields the protein CASNPGRYQPQHF.

This clone has a single count. This chain connects TRBV5-1 to TRBJ2-2; 12 nucleotides agree with TRBD2. Germline V gives CDR1 SGHRS, CDR2 YFSETQ. The CDR3 length is 18 residues. J gave up 5 bases and V 4 bases, and 12 bases lay outside the gene matches. The CDR3 loop is CASSALAGGRHWTGELFF. CDR3 DNA: TGCGCCAGCAGCGCTCTAGCGGGGGGGCGGCATTGGACCGGGGAGCTGTTTTTT.

This sequence joins TRBV25-1 and TRBJ1-2; a weak D match, TRBD1 (6 bases). The CDR3 has 18 amino acids. Per the germline V gene, CDR1 is MGHDK and CDR2 is SYGVNS. The germline V and J ends were trimmed by 4 bases and 8 bases, with 29 bases remaining between them. As DNA, the CDR3 is TGTGCCAGCAGTGCAACGATAGAACCGACAGGTCTTACCTTGGGCTACACCTTC. Its protein is CASSATIEPTGLTLGYTF.

J is TRBJ2-1 and V is TRBV29-1, with 11 bases aligning to TRBD2. Trimming cost V 4 bases and J 4 bases; bases outside gene matches: 3. Germline V CDR1 and CDR2: SQVTM, ANQGSEA. The CDR3 loop spans 14 amino acids. In DNA form, the CDR3 reads TGCAGCGTTGTACTAGCGGGGGTATACAATGAGCAGTTCTTC. Translated, it gives CSVVLAGVYNEQFF.

J is TRBJ1-1 and V is TRBV27; tentative D call: TRBD1 (6 bases). The CDR3 is 16 amino acids. From germline, CDR1 is MNHEY and CDR2 SMNVEV (reference sequence). Trimming took 3 bases from V and 1 from J, leaving 15 bases between them. CDR3 sequence reads: CASSFVPGRGNTEAFF. The CDR3 coding sequence is TGTGCCAGCAGTTTTGTGCCGGGCAGGGGGAACACTGAAGCTTTCTTT.

This sequence joins TRBV5-1 and TRBJ2-2; 10 positions agree with TRBD1. J lost 6 bases, V lost 4 bases, and 6 bases had no gene match. The CDR3 contains 15 residues. From germline, CDR1 is SGHRS and CDR2 YFSETQ. CDR3 in amino acids: CASSVTGGDAGELFF. Here the CDR3 DNA reads TGCGCCAGCAGCGTGACAGGGGGCGATGCCGGGGAGCTGTTTTTT.